The 21 T cell receptor beta chains listed next were all sequenced from one sample in a study of T-cell memory formation after mild COVID-19. TCRdb ran MiXCR on the 5' RACE reads and lists one entry per CDR3 protein. The sample includes about 350,000 distinct CDR3 sequences, around 15% seen only once; the top ten take roughly 20%. The sequencing sample was made of PBMCs or a T cell subset sorted from them (not recorded which). Receptor source: a man aged 18-30 years who had mild COVID-19 (a few samples of this study predate the infection). Cell type and time point are not known.

Points on this clonotype: This sequence may be a read error, since a much larger clone differs from it by one base. V usage is TRBV7-3 and J usage is TRBJ2-5, with 14 bases that match TRBD2. CDR3 length equals 16 residues. Germline V gene data show CDR1 as SGHTA and CDR2 as FQGTGA. J lost 5 bases, V lost 3 bases, and 5 bases had no gene match. This CDR3 reads CASSLTSGGAWETQYF. CDR3 sequence (DNA): TGTGCCAGCAGCTTGACTAGCGGGGGGGCGTGGGAGACCCAGTACTTC.

This clonotype occurred a few times. The V and J genes are TRBV18 and TRBJ1-2, with 7 bases aligning to TRBD1. This CDR3 spans 16 amino acids. V gave up 6 bases and J gave up 4 bases; unmatched junction bases: 14. CDR1 is KGHSH, CDR2 LQKENI, per germline. Here the CDR3 reads CASSVSQGPSGYGYTF. The DNA for the CDR3 is TGTGCCAGCTCGGTCTCACAGGGGCCGTCTGGCTATGGCTACACCTTC. Complete variable domain (other parts from reference TRBV18 and TRBJ1-2): NAGVMQNPRHLVRRRGQEARLRCSPMKGHSHVYWYRQLPEEGLKFMVYLQKENIIDESGMPKERFSAEFPKEGPSILRIQQVVRGDSAAYFCASSVSQGPSGYGYTFGSGTRLTVV.

The chain uses TRBV15 and TRBJ2-3; D gene uncertain. This CDR3 contains 13 residues. V shed 2 bases and J shed 4 bases, with 7 bases lying between them. Germline values: CDR1 LNHNV, CDR2 YYDKDF (reference sequence). In nucleotides, the CDR3 is TGTGCCACCAGCAGACCCTGGGCAGATACGCAGTATTTT. This translates into CATSRPWADTQYF.

In this sample, this clonotype turned up a few times. The chain joins TRBV4-1 to TRBJ1-5, with D hard to call. Per germline, CDR1 MGHRA and CDR2 YSYEKL. The CDR3 is 14 amino acids. V lost 3 bases to trimming and J lost 11 bases, with 17 bases between them. CDR3 sequence (DNA): TGCGCCAGCAGCCACCCGGCGGGCGGTGGGTCCCAGCATTTT. This sequence encodes CASSHPAGGGSQHF.

This clonotype was seen more than once but under ten times. The chain is built from TRBV6-1 and TRBJ2-1, with D uncertain. Trimming removed 3 bases from V and 4 bases from J, with 13 bases in between. The CDR3 runs 15 residues. Germline assignment: CDR1 MNHNS and CDR2 SASEGT. The CDR3 spells CASSDGPEAYNEQFF. The CDR3 DNA reads TGTGCCAGCAGTGACGGCCCCGAAGCATACAATGAGCAGTTCTTC.

This sequence joins TRBV6-5 and TRBJ2-7; D possibly corresponds to TRBD1 (6 bases). The germline V gene has CDR1 MNHEY and CDR2 SVGAGI. V dropped 5 bases and J dropped 3 bases, with 17 bases sitting between them. The CDR3 spans 15 residues. CDR3 in DNA: TGTGCCAGCAGTAATACCCCCGACAGGAGCTACGAGCAGTACTTC. Translating gives CASSNTPDRSYEQYF.

This clonotype was counted between two and nine times. The CDR3 region has the DNA TGCAGTGCTAGTCACAGGGGTAGGGAAAACTATGGCTACACCTTC. It yields the protein CSASHRGRENYGYTF. The V gene is TRBV20-1, the J gene TRBJ1-2; TRBD1 agrees at 7 bases. The CDR3 is made up of 15 amino acids. Per the germline V gene, CDR1 is DFQATT and CDR2 is SNEGSKA (reference sequence). V gave up 3 bases and J gave up 2 bases; unmatched junction bases: 9.

The chain uses TRBV5-1 and TRBJ2-1, with D possibly called TRBD1 or TRBD2 (5 bases each). V was clipped by 3 bases and J by 3 bases, with 13 bases between them. Per germline, CDR1 SGHRS and CDR2 YFSETQ. This CDR3 has 15 residues. Here the CDR3 DNA reads TGCGCCAGCAGCTCCCGGGACGCCAACTACAATGAGCAGTTCTTC. It is translated as CASSSRDANYNEQFF.

V usage is TRBV21-1 and J usage is TRBJ2-2; TRBD1 reflects the table's D call only, with no check against the DNA. TRBV21-1 is a pseudogene locus. This CDR3 is built from 17 residues. CDR3 loop: CASSKTGGHPNTGELFF. CDR3 sequence (DNA): TGTGCCAGCAGTAAAACCGGGGGACACCCGAACACCGGGGAGCTGTTTTTT.

This clonotype was detected a few times. The V call is TRBV7-9, the J call TRBJ1-1; D gene ambiguous. The V and J ends lost 7 bases and 6 bases respectively, with 9 bases between them. CDR3 length: 11 amino acids. Germline CDR1 is SEHNR and CDR2 is FQNEAQ (reference sequence). The CDR3 nucleotides read TGTGCCAGCATCCCCCGGGCTGAAGCTTTCTTT. It is translated as CASIPRAEAFF.

Only a few counts were recorded for this clonotype. This chain uses TRBV12-3 or TRBV12-4 with TRBJ1-5; the match to TRBD1 covers 8 bases. The CDR3 consists of 13 residues. V gave up 6 bases and J gave up 4 bases; unmatched junction bases: 2. The CDR3 is CASRGQENQPQHF. The CDR3 DNA follows: TGTGCCAGCAGGGGACAGGAGAATCAGCCCCAGCATTTT.

The table lists this clonotype with a few counts. The rearrangement joins TRBV4-1 to TRBJ1-2; D is unclear. Germline CDR1 and CDR2: MGHRA and YSYEKL. Trimming took off 0 bases at V and 5 bases at J, with 7 bases between the two ends. The CDR3 runs to 13 residues. The CDR3 is CASSQDEAYGYTF. The CDR3, as DNA: TGCGCCAGCAGCCAAGATGAGGCTTATGGCTACACCTTC.

The chain combines TRBV7-2 with TRBJ2-4, with 10 bases that match TRBD1. In germline, CDR1 is SGHTA, CDR2 FQGNSA. The CDR3 loop spans 16 amino acids. Trimming removed 5 bases from V and 8 bases from J; junction bases left unmatched: 12. The chain's CDR3 is CASSPTDRGQRDIQYF. In nucleotides, the CDR3 is TGTGCCAGCAGCCCAACCGACAGGGGGCAACGGGACATTCAGTACTTC.

This chain connects TRBV20-1 to TRBJ1-1, with no clear D. Trimming removed 7 bases from V and 1 base from J, with 19 bases in between. Germline CDR1 and CDR2: DFQATT and SNEGSKA (reference sequence). This CDR3 region has 15 residues. The CDR3 DNA sequence: TGCAGTGTCCCGATTCCCTCTAGGACGAACACTGAAGCTTTCTTT. It specifies CSVPIPSRTNTEAFF.

This clonotype was observed a handful of times. The gene calls are TRBV6-6 and TRBJ1-1, with a tentative D call TRBD1 (5 bases). V gave up 8 bases and J gave up 1 base, with 11 bases separating them. The CDR3 has 13 amino acids. Germline CDR1 is MNHNY and CDR2 is SVGAGI (reference sequence). Written as DNA, the CDR3 is TGTGCCAGCCACCGGGGGGGGAACACTGAAGCTTTCTTT. This sequence encodes CASHRGGNTEAFF.

CDR3 sequence reads: CASSHPLRGDTQYF. The CDR3 DNA sequence: TGTGCCAGCAGCCACCCCTTGCGGGGCGATACGCAGTATTTT. The genes are TRBV27 and TRBJ2-3; perhaps TRBD2 as D (6 bases). Trimming left V 6 bases short and J 6 bases short, with 16 bases between. CDR1 MNHEY and CDR2 SMNVEV come from the germline V gene (reference sequence). CDR3 size: 14 residues.

This clonotype appeared a few times. The J gene is TRBJ1-1, the V gene TRBV12-3 or TRBV12-4; perhaps TRBD1 as D (5 bases). The CDR3 consists of 15 residues. V was clipped by 6 bases and J by 5 bases, with 19 bases between them. The CDR3 nucleotides are TGTGCCAGCAGACAGGAAGGGCGGCAGGTAACTGAAGCTTTCTTT. Residues: CASRQEGRQVTEAFF.

J is TRBJ2-3 and V is TRBV6-5, with a weak D call TRBD2 (7 bases). The length of the CDR3 is 13 residues. Trimming cost V 10 bases and J 5 bases, with 16 bases left between them. Germline V gene lookup returns CDR1 MNHEY and CDR2 SVGAGI. As DNA, the CDR3 is TGTGCCACTCGACGGGGGGCTGGAGATACGCAGTATTTT. This sequence encodes CATRRGAGDTQYF.

This clonotype was recorded at least ten times. The V and J genes are TRBV9 and TRBJ2-3; no clear D gene. V dropped 4 bases and J dropped 2 bases, with 14 bases sitting between them. The CDR3 is made up of 15 amino acids. CDR1 is SGDLS, CDR2 YYNGEE, per germline. CDR3 sequence reads: CASSLVGLTTDTQYF. The CDR3 DNA follows: TGTGCCAGCAGCCTCGTAGGGCTAACCACAGATACGCAGTATTTT.

J is TRBJ2-6 and V is TRBV5-1, with D possibly being TRBD1 (6 bases). V was pared by 0 bases and J by 8 bases, with 12 bases between. Germline CDR1 is SGHRS and CDR2 is YFSETQ. There are 15 residues in the CDR3. CDR3 in DNA: TGCGCCAGCAGCTTGGGACAGGCATCTCCCAACGTCCTGACTTTC. Residues: CASSLGQASPNVLTF.

This clonotype has only a few counts. The chain carries TRBV12-3 or TRBV12-4 and TRBJ2-1, with D possibly TRBD2 on 6 matching bases. This CDR3 spans 12 amino acids. V dropped 9 bases and J dropped 5 bases, with 11 bases sitting between them. CDR3 sequence reads: CASKGLHNEQFF. CDR3 nucleotide sequence: TGTGCCAGTAAGGGACTGCACAATGAGCAGTTCTTC.